A selection of T cell receptor beta chains follows, all from one sample in a study of Tregs in tolerant kidney transplant recipients. What these receptors recognize is not known. Sequencing used immunoSEQ multiplex PCR; TCRdb keeps in-frame clones, though not all of them. The table records about 44,000 clones, just under 97% of them present only once. Input material: Tregs from blood cultured with allogeneic cells. These receptors originate from a human donor in good health. CDR3s include the opening cysteine and the closing phenylalanine or tryptophan. A D gene is named only where the DNA matches it firmly. Rows may omit the clone size; those that give it use once, few, many or a size class.

v_call	j_call	d_call	clone_size	cdr3_aa	cdr3_nt
TRBV27	TRBJ2-7	TRBD2	NA	CASSLFPRASGRAEFYEQYF	TGTGCCAGCAGTTTATTCCCCCGGGCTAGCGGGAGGGCCGAGTTTTATGAGCAGTACTTC
TRBV4-2	TRBJ2-1	NA	NA	CASSPSGPHNEQFF	TGTGCCAGCAGCCCCTCGGGGCCACACAATGAGCAGTTCTTC
TRBV5-1	TRBJ2-5	NA	NA	CASSFLGPQETQYF	TGCGCCAGCAGCTTCCTCGGACCTCAAGAGACCCAGTACTTC
TRBV29-1	TRBJ1-1	NA	NA	CSVERNTEAFF	TGCAGCGTTGAGAGGAACACTGAAGCTTTCTTT
TRBV7-3	TRBJ2-2	TRBD2	once	CASSETSGGPTGELFF	TGTGCCAGCAGCGAGACTAGCGGGGGGCCCACCGGGGAGCTGTTTTTT
TRBV9	TRBJ1-1	NA	NA	CASSVRGLGDTEAFF	TGTGCCAGCAGCGTCCGGGGTCTTGGGGACACTGAAGCTTTCTTT
TRBV19	TRBJ2-1	TRBD1	NA	CASTVGGAYNEQFF	TGTGCCAGTACGGTAGGGGGCGCCTACAATGAGCAGTTCTTC
TRBV18	TRBJ1-2	NA	NA	CASSDGAWGYTF	TGTGCCAGCTCGGATGGGGCGTGGGGCTACACCTTC
TRBV5-1	TRBJ2-7	TRBD2	once	CASSLGPYSGGSYEQYF	TGCGCCAGCAGCTTGGGGCCCTATAGCGGGGGGTCCTACGAGCAGTACTTC
TRBV7-9	TRBJ1-3	NA	NA	CASSLREVLSGNTIYF	TGTGCCAGCAGCTTGAGGGAGGTCCTCTCTGGAAACACCATATATTTT
TRBV11-2	TRBJ2-7	NA	once	CASSQASEQYF	TGTGCCAGCAGTCAGGCCTCCGAGCAGTACTTC
TRBV15	TRBJ2-3	TRBD1	NA	CATSRGQGRTDTQYF	TGTGCCACCAGCAGGGGACAGGGGAGGACAGATACGCAGTATTTT
TRBV29-1	TRBJ2-5	NA	NA	CSVGPQGRETQYF	TGCAGCGTTGGACCGCAGGGAAGAGAGACCCAGTACTTC
TRBV5-1	TRBJ2-7	TRBD1	NA	CASSRFDWSGGSYEQYF	TGCGCCAGCAGCCGGTTTGATTGGTCAGGGGGATCCTACGAGCAGTACTTC
TRBV7-6	TRBJ2-7	TRBD1	NA	CASSSGQGWREQYF	TGTGCCAGCAGCTCTGGACAGGGCTGGCGCGAGCAGTACTTC
TRBV29-1	TRBJ1-2	TRBD1	once	CSVEQPGQLNYGYTF	TGCAGCGTTGAACAACCGGGACAGCTAAACTATGGCTACACCTTC
TRBV4-2	TRBJ1-2	NA	few	CASSQGYGYTF	TGTGCCAGCAGCCAAGGCTATGGCTACACCTTC
TRBV19	TRBJ2-2	NA	NA	CASSIDGVTGELFF	TGTGCCAGTAGTATAGATGGAGTCACCGGGGAGCTGTTTTTT
TRBV18	TRBJ2-6	NA	once	CASSPGSGANVLTF	TGTGCCAGCTCACCAGGCTCTGGGGCCAACGTCCTGACTTTC
TRBV9	TRBJ1-3	NA	NA	CASSPGTISGNTIYF	TGTGCCAGCAGCCCTGGAACCATCTCGGGAAACACCATATATTTT
TRBV10-2	TRBJ2-5	TRBD2	NA	CASSESGGAKTQYF	TGCGCCAGCAGTGAGAGCGGGGGGGCAAAGACCCAGTACTTC
TRBV18	TRBJ2-7	TRBD2	once	CASAGTSGAYEQYF	TGTGCCAGCGCAGGGACTAGCGGAGCCTACGAGCAGTACTTC
TRBV5-1	TRBJ1-6	NA	NA	CASREELYNSPLHF	TGCGCCAGCAGGGAAGAGCTCTATAATTCACCCCTCCACTTT
TRBV15	TRBJ2-1	NA	NA	CATSRGGDWSYNEQFF	TGTGCCACCAGCAGAGGAGGGGACTGGTCCTACAATGAGCAGTTCTTC
TRBV12-5	TRBJ2-3	TRBD2	NA	CASGSSGGRRRTTRTDTQYF	TGTGCTAGTGGTTCCTCGGGGGGACGTCGAAGGACTACTCGCACAGATACGCAGTATTTT
TRBV4-1	TRBJ2-5	TRBD2	NA	CASSSSGRVSGETQYF	TGCGCCAGCAGCAGTAGCGGGAGGGTCTCGGGGGAGACCCAGTACTTC
TRBV10-3	TRBJ1-4	NA	NA	CASHHGGGQKLFF	TGTGCCTCCCACCATGGGGGCGGGCAAAAACTGTTTTTT
TRBV6-5	TRBJ2-2	NA	NA	CASSYLTGVAGELFF	TGTGCCAGCAGTTACCTGACAGGAGTCGCCGGGGAGCTGTTTTTT